The sequence of this T cell receptor beta chain was determined in a study of OX40 agonist ivuxolimab in advanced cancers. Assay: immunoSEQ multiplex PCR; the TCRdb copy retains only in-frame clones and omits some. Of around 18,000 clones in the sample, roughly 83% are singletons; the top ten hold about an eighth. The cohort excluded patients with autoimmune disease history or systemic immunosuppression. Samples were taken at baseline and on day 1 of cycles 4 and 7. The clonotype originates from an adult with an advanced solid tumor such as melanoma, head and neck, liver or kidney cancer. The sequencing used CD4+ or CD8+ T cells sorted from blood, collected in a trial of the OX40 agonist ivuxolimab.

CDR3 in amino acids: CASSGGYGRVHEQFF. CDR3 sequence (DNA): TGCGCCAGCAGCGGGGGCTACGGGAGGGTCCATGAGCAGTTCTTC. The rearrangement uses TRBV4-1 and TRBJ2-1, with 8 bases matching TRBD2. Germline V gene lookup returns CDR1 MGHRA and CDR2 YSYEKL. This CDR3 has 15 amino acids. J gave up 8 bases and V 5 bases, and 11 bases lay outside the gene matches.